The source of this T cell receptor beta chain is a study of CD8 T cells in Susac syndrome. Study results and caveats: The authors acknowledged that their TCR sequencing and HLA analysis involved a relatively small number of individuals.

The V end lost 4 bases, the J end lost 3 bases, and 6 bases lay between the germline ends. This CDR3 is 12 amino acids long. Germline values: CDR1 MNHNY, CDR2 SVGAGI (reference sequence). The authors carried out high-throughput sequencing of TCR beta. They applied it to CD8+ and CD4+ T cells obtained from blood. Controls were drawn from healthy donors and were matched for age and sex. To note about this clonotype: Its antigen is undetermined.

With random hexamers, reverse transcription was performed on about 0.5 to 1 ug of RNA. Coverage of TCR beta CDR3 amplification by immunoSEQ multiplex PCR extended to 54 Vbeta and 13 Jbeta. TCRdb recomputed calls from the immunoSEQ multiplex PCR reads with MiXCR, one row per CDR3 protein. The table has some 120,000 distinct CDR3 sequences, around 96% seen once. The source material was CD4+ T cells from PBMCs. The chain has TRBV6-6 and TRBJ1-1; D unresolved. This TCR was recovered from a human donor in good health. CDR3 DNA: TGTGCCAGCAGTTCGTGGGACACTGAAGCTTTCTTT. This gives the protein CASSSWDTEAFF.